This TCR beta chain is from a study of OX40 agonist ivuxolimab in advanced cancers. Across the whole study: Treatment of patients was with ivuxolimab, an agonistic anti-OX40 (CD134) antibody.

Notes on this clone: Its specificity is unknown.

Germline assignment: CDR1 LGHNA and CDR2 YNFKEQ. Trimming took 5 bases from V and 2 from J, leaving 9 bases between them. The CDR3 contains 14 residues. The method was immunoSEQ multiplex PCR; TCRdb's version includes in-frame clones alone and lacks a portion of them. The top ten hold approximately 0.3% of the sample, which has roughly 80,000 clones, 85% to 95% seen once. Study-level points and caveats: Certain nonresponders likewise exhibited a low normalized T-cell clonal expansion.

This sequence joins TRBV4-2 and TRBJ2-2; either TRBD1 or TRBD2 may fit D (6 bases each). This sequence was found in an adult with an advanced solid tumor such as melanoma, head and neck, liver or kidney cancer. The sequencing here drew on CD4+ or CD8+ T cells sorted from blood, taken in a trial of the OX40 agonist ivuxolimab. The DNA for the CDR3 is TGTGCCAGCAGCGAGGGGGGCAACACCGGGGAGCTGTTTTTT. It yields the protein CASSEGGNTGELFF.